Listed below are T cell receptor beta chains from one sample, sequenced in a study of T cell responses to AZD1222 COVID-19 vaccine. The assay was immunoSEQ multiplex PCR, and TCRdb's table has in-frame clones only and misses some. The data show 140,000 or so clones, 80% to 90% seen once. The source was peripheral blood, collected on day 0 of AZD1222 vaccination. These receptors were obtained from an adult in good health. Both conserved end residues are part of each CDR3. The order of the fields is CDR3 protein, CDR3 DNA, D gene, V gene, CDR3 length, clone size, J gene. D genes are given only for firm matches. The size entry is marked missing in some rows and otherwise reads once, few, many or a size class.

CDR3aa: CASSLDSGSYNEQFF
CDR3nt: TGCGCCAGCAGCTTGGATAGCGGGAGTTACAATGAGCAGTTCTTC
d_gene: TRBD2
v_gene: TRBV5-1
len: 15
abundance: .
j_gene: TRBJ2-1

CDR3aa: CASLLAGDLYNEQFF
CDR3nt: TGTGCCAGCCTGTTAGCGGGAGACCTGTACAATGAGCAGTTCTTC
d_gene: TRBD2
v_gene: TRBV18
len: 15
abundance: .
j_gene: TRBJ2-1

CDR3aa: CASSLRAVSDPLTKLFF
CDR3nt: TGTGCCAGCAGTTTAAGGGCAGTATCTGACCCCCTTACCAAACTGTTTTTT
d_gene: .
v_gene: TRBV28
len: 17
abundance: few
j_gene: TRBJ1-4

CDR3aa: CASSRENYGYTF
CDR3nt: TGTGCCAGCAGCCGGGAGAACTATGGCTACACCTTC
d_gene: .
v_gene: TRBV11-2
len: 12
abundance: .
j_gene: TRBJ1-2

CDR3aa: CASSLRQATSYEQYF
CDR3nt: TGTGCCAGCAGTTTGCGGCAGGCGACCTCCTACGAGCAGTACTTC
d_gene: .
v_gene: TRBV27
len: 15
abundance: .
j_gene: TRBJ2-7

CDR3aa: CASSHSKGATGELFF
CDR3nt: TGTGCCAGCAGCCACTCGAAAGGGGCCACCGGGGAGCTGTTTTTT
d_gene: .
v_gene: TRBV3-1/TRBV3-2
len: 15
abundance: .
j_gene: TRBJ2-2

CDR3aa: CATSREVDWGRDEQFF
CDR3nt: TGTGCCACCAGCAGAGAAGTAGACTGGGGGAGGGACGAGCAGTTCTTC
d_gene: TRBD2
v_gene: TRBV15
len: 16
abundance: .
j_gene: TRBJ2-1

CDR3aa: CASSTSGGGEAKNIQYF
CDR3nt: TGTGCCAGCAGTACTAGCGGGGGAGGAGAAGCCAAAAACATTCAGTACTTC
d_gene: TRBD2
v_gene: TRBV25-1
len: 17
abundance: once
j_gene: TRBJ2-4

CDR3aa: CASSSRGDASTEAFF
CDR3nt: TGTGCCAGCAGCTCCAGGGGGGATGCGAGCACTGAAGCTTTCTTT
d_gene: TRBD1
v_gene: TRBV5-5
len: 15
abundance: .
j_gene: TRBJ1-1

CDR3aa: CASSHRQGKAFF
CDR3nt: TGCGCCAGCAGCCATCGACAGGGAAAAGCTTTCTTT
d_gene: TRBD1
v_gene: TRBV4-1
len: 12
abundance: .
j_gene: TRBJ1-1

CDR3aa: CASSLVSSGSHEQYF
CDR3nt: TGTGCCAGCAGCTTAGTTTCTAGCGGGAGCCACGAGCAGTACTTC
d_gene: TRBD2
v_gene: TRBV7-9
len: 15
abundance: once
j_gene: TRBJ2-7

CDR3aa: CASSYGWQGNIQYF
CDR3nt: TGTGCCAGCAGTTACGGCTGGCAGGGAAACATTCAGTACTTC
d_gene: .
v_gene: TRBV6-5
len: 14
abundance: .
j_gene: TRBJ2-4

CDR3aa: CASSRQGNYGYTF
CDR3nt: TGTGCCAGCAGTCGACAGGGAAACTATGGCTACACCTTC
d_gene: TRBD1
v_gene: TRBV28
len: 13
abundance: .
j_gene: TRBJ1-2

CDR3aa: CATRLAGGKTGELFF
CDR3nt: TGTGCCACCCGACTAGCGGGGGGGAAGACCGGGGAGCTGTTTTTT
d_gene: TRBD2
v_gene: TRBV19
len: 15
abundance: once
j_gene: TRBJ2-2

CDR3aa: CASSTHQGLGYEQYF
CDR3nt: TGTGCCAGCAGCACCCATCAGGGTCTCGGCTACGAGCAGTACTTC
d_gene: .
v_gene: TRBV11-2
len: 15
abundance: .
j_gene: TRBJ2-7

CDR3aa: CASSFPGGIQETQYF
CDR3nt: TGTGCCAGCAGCTTCCCCGGAGGGATTCAAGAGACCCAGTACTTC
d_gene: .
v_gene: TRBV7-9
len: 15
abundance: .
j_gene: TRBJ2-5

CDR3aa: CASKRDQDNEQFF
CDR3nt: TGTGCCAGCAAACGGGACCAAGACAATGAGCAGTTCTTC
d_gene: .
v_gene: TRBV28
len: 13
abundance: .
j_gene: TRBJ2-1

CDR3aa: CASSQGTGAYEQYF
CDR3nt: TGTGCCAGCAGCCAAGGAACAGGAGCCTACGAGCAGTACTTC
d_gene: .
v_gene: TRBV3-1/TRBV3-2
len: 14
abundance: .
j_gene: TRBJ2-7

CDR3aa: CASSLEGLPSPSTDTQYF
CDR3nt: TGCGCCAGCAGCTTGGAAGGACTTCCTTCTCCTAGCACAGATACGCAGTATTTT
d_gene: .
v_gene: TRBV5-1
len: 18
abundance: once
j_gene: TRBJ2-3

CDR3aa: CASGLQQGRYTEAFF
CDR3nt: TGTGCTAGTGGTTTGCAACAGGGGAGGTACACTGAAGCTTTCTTT
d_gene: TRBD1
v_gene: TRBV12-5
len: 15
abundance: .
j_gene: TRBJ1-1

CDR3aa: CASSEAVSRNEQFF
CDR3nt: TGTGCCAGCAGTGAAGCGGTCTCTAGGAATGAGCAGTTCTTC
d_gene: .
v_gene: TRBV6-1
len: 14
abundance: .
j_gene: TRBJ2-1

CDR3aa: CASNNPSNGYTF
CDR3nt: TGTGCCTCGAATAACCCCTCTAATGGCTACACCTTC
d_gene: .
v_gene: TRBV30
len: 12
abundance: few
j_gene: TRBJ1-2

CDR3aa: CASSEVAWGVRGGLHYEQYF
CDR3nt: TGCGCCAGCAGTGAGGTTGCATGGGGGGTAAGGGGCGGCCTTCACTACGAGCAGTACTTC
d_gene: .
v_gene: TRBV10-1
len: 20
abundance: .
j_gene: TRBJ2-7

CDR3aa: CASSLDGQDFSPLHF
CDR3nt: TGCGCCAGCAGCTTGGACGGACAGGACTTTTCACCCCTCCACTTT
d_gene: TRBD1
v_gene: TRBV5-1
len: 15
abundance: .
j_gene: TRBJ1-6

CDR3aa: CASSQVGQGYGYTF
CDR3nt: TGTGCCAGCAGCCAAGTTGGTCAGGGCTATGGCTACACCTTC
d_gene: .
v_gene: TRBV3-1/TRBV3-2
len: 14
abundance: .
j_gene: TRBJ1-2

CDR3aa: CASSQDGTGGNTIYF
CDR3nt: TGTGCCAGCAGCCAAGATGGAACAGGCGGAAACACCATATATTTT
d_gene: .
v_gene: TRBV3-1/TRBV3-2
len: 15
abundance: .
j_gene: TRBJ1-3

CDR3aa: CASRRGGFDQPQHF
CDR3nt: TGTGCCAGTAGGAGGGGAGGGTTTGATCAGCCCCAGCATTTT
d_gene: .
v_gene: TRBV19
len: 14
abundance: .
j_gene: TRBJ1-5

CDR3aa: CASSVAPRHQETQYF
CDR3nt: TGTGCCAGCAGCGTAGCACCCCGCCACCAAGAGACCCAGTACTTC
d_gene: .
v_gene: TRBV9
len: 15
abundance: .
j_gene: TRBJ2-5

CDR3aa: CARPGLVADTQYF
CDR3nt: TGTGCCAGGCCGGGACTAGTAGCAGATACGCAGTATTTT
d_gene: TRBD2
v_gene: TRBV19
len: 13
abundance: .
j_gene: TRBJ2-3

CDR3aa: CASSGGPGNTIYF
CDR3nt: TGTGCCAGCAGCGGCGGGCCTGGAAACACCATATATTTT
d_gene: .
v_gene: TRBV11-3
len: 13
abundance: once
j_gene: TRBJ1-3

CDR3aa: CASSTGGRLPDTQYF
CDR3nt: TGTGCCAGCAGCACGGGGGGACGACTTCCGGATACGCAGTATTTT
d_gene: TRBD2
v_gene: TRBV7-2
len: 15
abundance: .
j_gene: TRBJ2-3

CDR3aa: CASSFGGPPSEKLFF
CDR3nt: TGTGCCAGCAGCTTTGGGGGACCCCCTTCGGAAAAACTGTTTTTT
d_gene: .
v_gene: TRBV5-8
len: 15
abundance: .
j_gene: TRBJ1-4

CDR3aa: CASSPTWTFFSPLHF
CDR3nt: TGCGCCAGCAGTCCTACATGGACTTTCTTTTCACCCCTCCACTTT
d_gene: .
v_gene: TRBV4-1
len: 15
abundance: .
j_gene: TRBJ1-6

CDR3aa: CASSSPGVPTGELFF
CDR3nt: TGTGCCAGCAGCTCGCCAGGGGTCCCCACCGGGGAGCTGTTTTTT
d_gene: .
v_gene: TRBV7-9
len: 15
abundance: once
j_gene: TRBJ2-2

CDR3aa: CASSLRLAHNEQFF
CDR3nt: TGCGCCAGCAGCCTCAGACTAGCCCACAATGAGCAGTTCTTC
d_gene: TRBD2
v_gene: TRBV4-1
len: 14
abundance: once
j_gene: TRBJ2-1

CDR3aa: CASSPQGTGTQYF
CDR3nt: TGTGCCAGCAGCCCCCAAGGGACTGGCACGCAGTATTTT
d_gene: .
v_gene: TRBV7-9
len: 13
abundance: .
j_gene: TRBJ2-3

CDR3aa: CASSLIDTQYF
CDR3nt: TGTGCCAGCAGTTTAATAGATACGCAGTATTTT
d_gene: .
v_gene: TRBV12-3/TRBV12-4
len: 11
abundance: .
j_gene: TRBJ2-3

CDR3aa: CASSQEGYEQYF
CDR3nt: TGCGCCAGCAGCCAAGAGGGGTACGAGCAGTACTTC
d_gene: .
v_gene: TRBV4-1
len: 12
abundance: .
j_gene: TRBJ2-7

CDR3aa: CASSSAGATNEKLFF
CDR3nt: TGTGCCAGCAGCTCAGCAGGGGCTACTAATGAAAAACTGTTTTTT
d_gene: .
v_gene: TRBV5-4
len: 15
abundance: .
j_gene: TRBJ1-4

CDR3aa: CASSEWDRVQFF
CDR3nt: TGTGCCAGCAGTGAGTGGGACAGGGTGCAGTTCTTC
d_gene: TRBD1
v_gene: TRBV28
len: 12
abundance: .
j_gene: TRBJ2-1

CDR3aa: CASSQESVADTYEQYF
CDR3nt: TGTGCCAGCAGCCAAGAATCGGTAGCGGATACCTACGAGCAGTACTTC
d_gene: .
v_gene: TRBV4-2
len: 16
abundance: once
j_gene: TRBJ2-7

CDR3aa: CASSSGGGTLPLHF
CDR3nt: TGTGCCAGCAGTTCGGGGGGAGGCACCCTACCCCTCCACTTT
d_gene: .
v_gene: TRBV28
len: 14
abundance: .
j_gene: TRBJ1-6

CDR3aa: CASSPVAGGHGTFSYEQYF
CDR3nt: TGCGCCAGCAGCCCGGTAGCGGGAGGTCACGGTACCTTCTCCTACGAGCAGTACTTC
d_gene: TRBD2
v_gene: TRBV4-1
len: 19
abundance: .
j_gene: TRBJ2-7

CDR3aa: CASSDPPDGHTEAFF
CDR3nt: TGCGCCAGCAGTGATCCCCCGGACGGACACACTGAAGCTTTCTTT
d_gene: .
v_gene: TRBV10-2
len: 15
abundance: .
j_gene: TRBJ1-1

CDR3aa: CATSRVGTGVSEKLFF
CDR3nt: TGTGCCACCAGCAGAGTGGGGACAGGGGTTTCTGAAAAACTGTTTTTT
d_gene: TRBD1
v_gene: TRBV15
len: 16
abundance: few
j_gene: TRBJ1-4

CDR3aa: CASSLSVGGVYGYTF
CDR3nt: TGTGCCAGCAGCCTTTCGGTAGGGGGTGTCTATGGCTACACCTTC
d_gene: .
v_gene: TRBV5-4
len: 15
abundance: .
j_gene: TRBJ1-2

CDR3aa: CAWSALTVRLGNEQFF
CDR3nt: TGTGCCTGGAGTGCCCTGACAGTTCGGCTAGGCAATGAGCAGTTCTTC
d_gene: .
v_gene: TRBV30
len: 16
abundance: .
j_gene: TRBJ2-1

CDR3aa: CASSLERLSYGYTF
CDR3nt: TGTGCCAGCAGCTTAGAGCGATTATCCTATGGCTACACCTTC
d_gene: .
v_gene: TRBV7-9
len: 14
abundance: .
j_gene: TRBJ1-2

CDR3aa: CASSEGRNTEAFF
CDR3nt: TGTGCCAGCAGTGAAGGGAGGAACACTGAAGCTTTCTTT
d_gene: .
v_gene: TRBV6-1
len: 13
abundance: .
j_gene: TRBJ1-1